The entry below gives a single T cell receptor beta chain sequence along with its context. Per the germline V gene, CDR1 is MDHEN and CDR2 is SYDVKM. CDR3 length: 14 residues. V was trimmed by 5 bases and J by 7 bases, leaving 15 bases between them. The data originate from a study of blood T cell repertoires in COVID-19. The assay was immunoSEQ multiplex PCR, and TCRdb's table has in-frame clones only and misses some. The sample shows fewer than 300,000 clones, 82% of them seen only once. The origin of this receptor is a woman aged 18 to 35 with acute or convalescent COVID-19. The V call is TRBV28, the J call TRBJ1-5; D perhaps matches TRBD1 (6 bases). Sequencing was carried out using peripheral blood. The CDR3 loop is CASSEQGEGQPQHF. The CDR3 coding sequence is TGTGCCAGCAGTGAACAGGGAGAGGGACAGCCCCAGCATTTT.